A selection of T cell receptor beta chains follows, all from one sample in a study of blood T cell repertoires in COVID-19. Some clones are missing from TCRdb's copy, which holds only in-frame ones; the method was immunoSEQ multiplex PCR. The repertoire holds more than 300,000 clones, with more than 75% as singletons. The material sequenced was peripheral blood. These receptors were collected from a woman in her forties or fifties with acute or convalescent COVID-19. Each CDR3 is given with its conserved first and last residue. The D gene is left open where the match is weak. Clone size is stated in some rows and not others, as once, few, many or a class when expanded.

j_call clone_size v_call d_call cdr3_aa cdr3_nt
TRBJ2-3 once TRBV28 TRBD2 CASSYPGLAADTQYF TGTGCCAGCAGTTACCCGGGACTAGCGGCGGATACGCAGTATTTT
TRBJ1-5 . TRBV19 . CASSSDTNTLTRNSNQPQHF TGTGCCAGTAGTTCGGACACAAACACGCTGACAAGAAATAGCAATCAGCCCCAGCATTTT
TRBJ2-7 . TRBV18 . CASSPPSSYEQYF TGTGCCAGCTCACCCCCTAGCTCCTACGAGCAGTACTTC
TRBJ2-5 . TRBV11-3 . CASSLGQITQETQYF TGTGCCAGCAGCCTTGGGCAGATCACCCAAGAGACCCAGTACTTC
TRBJ1-5 . TRBV27 . CASSTGNNQPQHF TGTGCCAGCAGTACAGGGAACAATCAGCCCCAGCATTTT
TRBJ2-7 . TRBV14 TRBD1 CASSQVRTGNVDEQYF TGTGCCAGCAGCCAAGTGAGGACAGGGAATGTTGACGAGCAGTACTTC
TRBJ2-1 . TRBV27 TRBD2 CASSSGTSGEYNEQFF TGTGCCAGCAGTTCCGGGACTAGCGGGGAATACAATGAGCAGTTCTTC
TRBJ1-2 . TRBV6-5 . CASSYNRGGVAYGYTF TGTGCCAGCAGTTACAACCGAGGGGGGGTGGCCTATGGCTACACCTTC
TRBJ2-7 . TRBV7-9 . CASSSAYEQYF TGTGCCAGCAGCTCCGCGTACGAGCAGTACTTC
TRBJ2-5 . TRBV30 TRBD2 CASEMTSGRETQYF TGTGCCTCCGAGATGACTAGCGGGAGGGAGACCCAGTACTTC
TRBJ2-1 . TRBV9 TRBD2 CASSVGAGGYNEQFF TGTGCCAGCAGCGTAGGGGCGGGAGGTTACAATGAGCAGTTCTTC
TRBJ2-2 . TRBV12-3/TRBV12-4 TRBD1 CASSRDRGELFF TGTGCCAGCAGCCGGGACAGGGGGGAGCTGTTTTTT
TRBJ2-1 . TRBV3-1/TRBV3-2 TRBD2 CASSLRAGGPSNEQFF TGTGCCAGCAGCCTCCGAGCGGGAGGGCCCTCAAATGAGCAGTTCTTC
TRBJ2-5 . TRBV5-4 TRBD2 CASSPTSGSLQETQYF TGTGCCAGCAGCCCCACTAGCGGGAGTCTTCAAGAGACCCAGTACTTC
TRBJ2-7 . TRBV28 . CASKEFREQYF TGTGCCAGCAAGGAGTTTCGCGAGCAGTACTTC
TRBJ2-7 few TRBV9 . CASSADLDYEQYF TGTGCCAGCAGCGCAGACCTAGATTACGAGCAGTACTTC
TRBJ1-4 . TRBV27 . CASSLSWQINEKLFF TGTGCCAGCAGTTTATCTTGGCAAATCAATGAAAAACTGTTTTTT
TRBJ2-7 once TRBV3-1/TRBV3-2 TRBD2 CASSAGTSGSSYEQYF TGTGCCAGCAGCGCCGGGACTAGCGGGAGTAGCTACGAGCAGTACTTC
TRBJ2-4 . TRBV12-3/TRBV12-4 TRBD1 CASSLRRGGVQYF TGTGCCAGCAGTTTAAGGCGAGGGGGCGTTCAGTACTTC
TRBJ2-3 . TRBV4-1 . CASSQAFQVRSTDTQYF TGCGCCAGCAGCCAAGCCTTTCAAGTGCGCAGCACAGATACGCAGTATTTT
TRBJ2-7 . TRBV2 TRBD2 CASSGLAGIDPYF TGTGCCAGCAGCGGTCTAGCGGGGATTGATCCGTACTTC
TRBJ1-1 . TRBV7-2 TRBD1 CASSSQGSTEAFF TGTGCCAGCAGCTCACAGGGGAGCACTGAAGCTTTCTTT
TRBJ2-1 . TRBV7-3 TRBD2 CASSPTQLADNEQFF TGTGCCAGCAGTCCGACCCAACTAGCGGACAATGAGCAGTTCTTC